Below, one TCR beta chain is given with its context. What it recognizes is unknown. The data are from a study of post-analysis software for immune sequencing data. Broader study findings: There was significantly lower normalized Chao1 diversity in multiple sclerosis patients than in controls. About 5 TRBV segments were significantly more frequent in patients than in controls. TRBV5-6, TRBV5-1 and TRBV20-1 were among these segments.

Prepared TCR beta cDNA libraries contained unique molecular identifiers. Input populations of about 0.9 to 10 million T cells gave rise to some 500,000 cDNA molecules. TCRdb recomputed calls from the PCR reads with MiXCR, one row per CDR3 protein. The table shows roughly 600,000 distinct CDR3 sequences, with around 47% occurring only once. The length of the CDR3 is 15 residues. CDR1 is SGHRS, CDR2 YFSETQ, per germline. The germline V and J ends were trimmed by 3 bases and 6 bases, with 16 bases remaining between them. This clonotype originated in a girl aged 5 to 17 with multiple sclerosis. Sequencing was performed on blood. V is TRBV5-1 and J is TRBJ2-1; TRBD2 is a possible D gene (5 bases). The CDR3 reads CASSSLQLDANEQFF. In DNA, the CDR3 is TGCGCCAGCAGCTCCCTCCAACTAGACGCCAATGAGCAGTTCTTC.